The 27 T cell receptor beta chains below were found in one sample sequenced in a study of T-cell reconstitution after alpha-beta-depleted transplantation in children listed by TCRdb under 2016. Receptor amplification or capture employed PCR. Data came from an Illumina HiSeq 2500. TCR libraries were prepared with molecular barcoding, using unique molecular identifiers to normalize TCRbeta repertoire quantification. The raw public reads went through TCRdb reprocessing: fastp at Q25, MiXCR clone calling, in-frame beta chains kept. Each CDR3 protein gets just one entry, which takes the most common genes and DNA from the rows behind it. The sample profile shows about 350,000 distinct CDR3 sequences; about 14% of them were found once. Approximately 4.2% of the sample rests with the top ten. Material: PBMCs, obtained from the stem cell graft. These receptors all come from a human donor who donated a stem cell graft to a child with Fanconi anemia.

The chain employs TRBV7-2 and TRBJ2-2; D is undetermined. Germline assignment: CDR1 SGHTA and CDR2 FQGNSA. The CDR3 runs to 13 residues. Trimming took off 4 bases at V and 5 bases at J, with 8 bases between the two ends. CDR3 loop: CASSSAPTGELFF. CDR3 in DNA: TGTGCCAGCAGCTCCGCGCCTACCGGGGAGCTGTTTTTT.

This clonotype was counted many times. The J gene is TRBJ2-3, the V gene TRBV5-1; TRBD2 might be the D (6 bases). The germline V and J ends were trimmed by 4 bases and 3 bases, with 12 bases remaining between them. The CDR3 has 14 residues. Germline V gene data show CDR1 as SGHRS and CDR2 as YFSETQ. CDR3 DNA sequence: TGCGCCAGCAGCCTAGCGATTAGTACAGATACGCAGTATTTT. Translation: CASSLAISTDTQYF.

CDR3 bases: TGTGCCAGCAGCTTAGTTGCGGGGGTCGCGATTACTAACAATGAGCAGTTCTTC. Translating gives CASSLVAGVAITNNEQFF. This chain connects TRBV11-2 to TRBJ2-1, with 7 bases aligning to TRBD2. V lost 1 base to trimming and J lost 5 bases; unmatched junction nucleotides: 14. This CDR3 spans 18 amino acids. Germline CDR1 SGHAT, CDR2 FQNNGV.

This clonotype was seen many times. The CDR3 nucleotides are TGTGCCAGCAGTCCCCGCGGACCAAGCTCTGGAAACACCATATATTTT. Protein: CASSPRGPSSGNTIYF. The chain has TRBV12-3 or TRBV12-4 and TRBJ1-3; D is undetermined. The V end lost 5 bases, the J end lost 0 bases, and 14 bases lay between the germline ends. The CDR3 runs to 16 residues.

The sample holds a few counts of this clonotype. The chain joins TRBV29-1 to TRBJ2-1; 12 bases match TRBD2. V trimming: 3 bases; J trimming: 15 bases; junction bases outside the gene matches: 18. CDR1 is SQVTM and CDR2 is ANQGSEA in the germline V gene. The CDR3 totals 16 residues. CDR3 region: CSVDMGTSGLLEGSFF. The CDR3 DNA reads TGCAGCGTTGATATGGGGACTAGCGGGCTATTAGAGGGCTCGTTCTTC.

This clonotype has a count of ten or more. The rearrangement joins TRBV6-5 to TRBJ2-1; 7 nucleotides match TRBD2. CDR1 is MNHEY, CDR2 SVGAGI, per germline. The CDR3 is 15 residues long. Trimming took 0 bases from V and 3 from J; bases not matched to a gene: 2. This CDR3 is CASSYSAGDYNEQFF. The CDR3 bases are TGTGCCAGCAGTTACTCGGCGGGGGACTACAATGAGCAGTTCTTC.

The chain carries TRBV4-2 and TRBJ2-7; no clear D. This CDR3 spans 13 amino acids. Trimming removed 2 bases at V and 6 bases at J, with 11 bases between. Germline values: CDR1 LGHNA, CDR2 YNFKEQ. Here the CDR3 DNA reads TGTGCCAGCAGCCAACCCGCGGTAGGCGAGCAGTACTTC. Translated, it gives CASSQPAVGEQYF.

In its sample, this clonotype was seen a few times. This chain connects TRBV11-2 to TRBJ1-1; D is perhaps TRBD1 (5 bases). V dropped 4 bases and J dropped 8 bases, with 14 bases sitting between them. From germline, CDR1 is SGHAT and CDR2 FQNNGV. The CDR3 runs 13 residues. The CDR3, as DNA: TGTGCCAGCAGCTCACTACCAGGGAGCGAAGCTTTCTTT. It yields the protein CASSSLPGSEAFF.

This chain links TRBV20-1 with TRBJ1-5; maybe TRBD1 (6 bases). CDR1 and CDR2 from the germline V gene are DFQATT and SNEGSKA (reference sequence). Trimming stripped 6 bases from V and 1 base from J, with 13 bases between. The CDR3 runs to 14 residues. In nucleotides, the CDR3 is TGCAGTGCGACCAGGGGCGTGAGCAATCAGCCCCAGCATTTT. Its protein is CSATRGVSNQPQHF.

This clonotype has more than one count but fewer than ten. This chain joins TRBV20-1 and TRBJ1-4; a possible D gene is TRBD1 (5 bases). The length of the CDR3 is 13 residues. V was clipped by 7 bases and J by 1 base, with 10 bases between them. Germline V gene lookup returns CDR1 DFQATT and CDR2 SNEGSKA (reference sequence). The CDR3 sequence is CSVLGLTNEKLFF. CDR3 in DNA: TGCAGTGTTCTGGGGCTAACTAATGAAAAACTGTTTTTT.

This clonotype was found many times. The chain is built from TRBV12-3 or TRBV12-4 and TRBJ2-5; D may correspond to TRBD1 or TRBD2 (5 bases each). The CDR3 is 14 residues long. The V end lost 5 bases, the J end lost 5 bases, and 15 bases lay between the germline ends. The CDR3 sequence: CASSPGWRGETQYF. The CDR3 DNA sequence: TGTGCCAGCAGTCCAGGGTGGCGCGGGGAGACCCAGTACTTC.

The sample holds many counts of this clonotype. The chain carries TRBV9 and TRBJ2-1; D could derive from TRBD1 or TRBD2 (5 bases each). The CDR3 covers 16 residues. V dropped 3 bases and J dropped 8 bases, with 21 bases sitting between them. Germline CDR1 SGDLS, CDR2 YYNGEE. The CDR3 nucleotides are TGTGCCAGCAGCGCGTGGGACGGAGGAATACTGGATGAGCAGTTCTTC. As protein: CASSAWDGGILDEQFF.

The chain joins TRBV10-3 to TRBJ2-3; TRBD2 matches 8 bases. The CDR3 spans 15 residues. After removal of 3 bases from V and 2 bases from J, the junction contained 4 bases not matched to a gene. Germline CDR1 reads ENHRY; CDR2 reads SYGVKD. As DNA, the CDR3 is TGTGCCATCAGTGAAGGCGGGGGGCACACAGATACGCAGTATTTT. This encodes CAISEGGGHTDTQYF.

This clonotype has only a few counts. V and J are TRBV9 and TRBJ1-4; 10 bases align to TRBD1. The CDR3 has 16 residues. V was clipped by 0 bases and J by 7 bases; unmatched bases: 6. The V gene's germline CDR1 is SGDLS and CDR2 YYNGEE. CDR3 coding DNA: TGTGCCAGCAGCGTAGGTGTCGGGACAGGGGCTGAAAAACTGTTTTTT. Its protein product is CASSVGVGTGAEKLFF.

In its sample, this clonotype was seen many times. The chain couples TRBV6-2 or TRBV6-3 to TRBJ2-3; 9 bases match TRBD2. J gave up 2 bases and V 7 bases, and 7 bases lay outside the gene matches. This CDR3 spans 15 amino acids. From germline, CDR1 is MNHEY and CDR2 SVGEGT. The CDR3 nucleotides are TGTGCCAGCAAATGGCTAGCGGGGCACACAGATACGCAGTATTTT. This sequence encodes CASKWLAGHTDTQYF.

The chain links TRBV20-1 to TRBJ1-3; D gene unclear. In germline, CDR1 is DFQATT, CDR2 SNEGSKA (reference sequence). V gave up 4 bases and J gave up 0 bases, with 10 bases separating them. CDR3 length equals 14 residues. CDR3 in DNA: TGCAGTGCTACTGGACTTCTCTCTGGAAACACCATATATTTT. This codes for CSATGLLSGNTIYF.

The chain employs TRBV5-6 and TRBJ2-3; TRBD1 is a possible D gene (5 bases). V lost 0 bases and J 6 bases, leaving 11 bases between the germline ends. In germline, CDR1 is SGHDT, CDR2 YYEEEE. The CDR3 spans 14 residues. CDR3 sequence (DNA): TGTGCCAGCAGCTTGGCAATGGGGCGCGATACGCAGTATTTT. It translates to CASSLAMGRDTQYF.

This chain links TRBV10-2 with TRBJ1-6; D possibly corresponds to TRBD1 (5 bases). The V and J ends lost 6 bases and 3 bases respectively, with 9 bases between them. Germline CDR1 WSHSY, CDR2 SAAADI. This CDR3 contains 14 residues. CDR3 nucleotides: TGCGCCAGCAGCCGGGACGGCTATAATTCACCCCTCCACTTT. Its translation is CASSRDGYNSPLHF.

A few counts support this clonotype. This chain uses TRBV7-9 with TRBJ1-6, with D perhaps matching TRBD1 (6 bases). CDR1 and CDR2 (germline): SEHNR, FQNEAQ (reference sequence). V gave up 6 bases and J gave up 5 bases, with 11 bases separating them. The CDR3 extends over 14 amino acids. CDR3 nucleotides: TGTGCCAGCAGAATGGACAGTGATAATTCACCCCTCCACTTT. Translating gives CASRMDSDNSPLHF.

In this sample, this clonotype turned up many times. CDR3 DNA: TGTGCCAGCAGCACTCACAGGGGCGCCGTAGATACGCAGTATTTT. Residues: CASSTHRGAVDTQYF. The rearrangement joins TRBV12-3 or TRBV12-4 to TRBJ2-3; TRBD1 aligns across 7 bases. The CDR3 runs 15 residues. Unmatched junction bases numbered 11, after V lost 6 bases and J lost 5 bases.

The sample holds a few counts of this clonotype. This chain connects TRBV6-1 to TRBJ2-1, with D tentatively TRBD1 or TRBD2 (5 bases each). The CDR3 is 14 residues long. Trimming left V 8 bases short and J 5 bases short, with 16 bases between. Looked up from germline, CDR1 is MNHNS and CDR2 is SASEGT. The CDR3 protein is CASAPYGANNEQFF. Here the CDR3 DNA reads TGTGCCAGCGCTCCTTACGGGGCTAACAATGAGCAGTTCTTC.

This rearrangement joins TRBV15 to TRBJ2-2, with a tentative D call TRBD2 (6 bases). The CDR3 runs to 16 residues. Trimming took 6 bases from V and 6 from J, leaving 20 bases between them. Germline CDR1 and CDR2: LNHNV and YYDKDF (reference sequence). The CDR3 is CATRGWGDGPPGELFF. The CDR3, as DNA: TGTGCCACCAGAGGCTGGGGGGACGGACCCCCCGGGGAGCTGTTTTTT.

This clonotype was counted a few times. CDR3 loop: CSARARDRAYNEQFF. In nucleotides, the CDR3 is TGCAGTGCTAGAGCCCGGGACAGGGCCTACAATGAGCAGTTCTTC. The chain is built from TRBV20-1 and TRBJ2-1; TRBD1 aligns across 9 bases. There are 15 residues in the CDR3. Trimming cost V 1 base and J 2 bases; bases outside gene matches: 3. Germline V gene sequence: CDR1 DFQATT, CDR2 SNEGSKA (reference sequence).

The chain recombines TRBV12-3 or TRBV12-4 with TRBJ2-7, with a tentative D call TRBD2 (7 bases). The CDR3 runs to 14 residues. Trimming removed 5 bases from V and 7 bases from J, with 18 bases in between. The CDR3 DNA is TGTGCCAGCAGTCTCCTTGGGGGGCGGGGGGAGCAGTACTTC. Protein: CASSLLGGRGEQYF.

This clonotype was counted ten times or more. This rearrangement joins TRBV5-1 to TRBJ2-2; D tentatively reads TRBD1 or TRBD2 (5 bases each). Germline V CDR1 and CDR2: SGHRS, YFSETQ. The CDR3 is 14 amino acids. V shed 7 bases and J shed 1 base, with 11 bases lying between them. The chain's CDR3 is CASQGALNTGELFF. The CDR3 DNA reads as TGCGCCAGCCAGGGAGCTCTGAACACCGGGGAGCTGTTTTTT.

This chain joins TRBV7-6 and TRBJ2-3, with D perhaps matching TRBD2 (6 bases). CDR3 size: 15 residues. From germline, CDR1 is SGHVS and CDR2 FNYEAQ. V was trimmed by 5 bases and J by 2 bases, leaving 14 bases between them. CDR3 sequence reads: CASSALSGNTDTQYF. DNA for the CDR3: TGTGCCAGCAGCGCCCTTAGCGGAAACACAGATACGCAGTATTTT.

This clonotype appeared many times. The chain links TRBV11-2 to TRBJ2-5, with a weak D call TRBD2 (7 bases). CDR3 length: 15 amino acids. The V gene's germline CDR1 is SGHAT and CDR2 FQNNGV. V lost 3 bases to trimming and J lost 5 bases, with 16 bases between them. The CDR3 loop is CASSFMWGGDETQYF. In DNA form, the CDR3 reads TGTGCCAGCAGCTTCATGTGGGGGGGCGATGAGACCCAGTACTTC.